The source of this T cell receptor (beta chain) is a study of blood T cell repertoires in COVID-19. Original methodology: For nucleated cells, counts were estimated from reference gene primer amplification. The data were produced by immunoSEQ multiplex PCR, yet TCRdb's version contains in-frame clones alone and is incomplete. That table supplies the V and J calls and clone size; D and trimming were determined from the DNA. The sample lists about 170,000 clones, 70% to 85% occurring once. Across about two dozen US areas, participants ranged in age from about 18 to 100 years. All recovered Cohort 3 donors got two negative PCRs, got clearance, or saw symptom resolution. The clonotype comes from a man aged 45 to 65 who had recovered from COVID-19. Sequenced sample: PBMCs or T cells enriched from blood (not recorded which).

The CDR3 spells CASSQAGSSYEQYF. In DNA form, the CDR3 reads TGTGCCAGCAGCCAAGCGGGGTCCTCCTACGAGCAGTACTTC. The chain employs TRBV3-1 (or the pseudogene TRBV3-2) and TRBJ2-7; possibly TRBD2 for D (5 bases). CDR3 length equals 14 residues. Trimming removed 1 base at V and 0 bases at J, with 7 bases between. Germline CDR1 LGHDT, CDR2 YNNKEL (reference sequence).